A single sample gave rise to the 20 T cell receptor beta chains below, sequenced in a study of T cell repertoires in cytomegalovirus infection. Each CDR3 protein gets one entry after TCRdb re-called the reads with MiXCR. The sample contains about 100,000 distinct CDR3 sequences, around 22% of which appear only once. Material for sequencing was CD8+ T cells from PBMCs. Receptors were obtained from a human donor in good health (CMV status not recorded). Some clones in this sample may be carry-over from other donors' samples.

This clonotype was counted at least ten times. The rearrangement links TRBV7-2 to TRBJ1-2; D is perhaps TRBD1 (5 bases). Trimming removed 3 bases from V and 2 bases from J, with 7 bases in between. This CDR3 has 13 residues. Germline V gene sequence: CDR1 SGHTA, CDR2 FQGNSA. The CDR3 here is CASSFPGNYGYTF. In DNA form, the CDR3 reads TGTGCCAGCAGCTTTCCAGGGAACTATGGCTACACCTTC.

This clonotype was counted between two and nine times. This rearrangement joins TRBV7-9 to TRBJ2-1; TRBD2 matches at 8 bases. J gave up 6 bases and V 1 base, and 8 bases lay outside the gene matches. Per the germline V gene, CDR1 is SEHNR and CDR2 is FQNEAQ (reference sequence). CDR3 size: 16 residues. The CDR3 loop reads CASSLGGGPLVNEQFF. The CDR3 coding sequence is TGTGCCAGCAGCTTAGGCGGGGGGCCTCTGGTCAATGAGCAGTTCTTC.

This CDR3 reads CASSFATVPGLAGEQYF. The CDR3 DNA reads TGTGCCAGCAGCTTTGCGACCGTACCGGGACTAGCGGGCGAGCAGTACTTC. V and J are TRBV5-4 and TRBJ2-7; 12 bases agree with TRBD2. Germline V lookup: CDR1 SGHNT, CDR2 YYREEE (reference sequence). V dropped 2 bases and J dropped 6; count of bases not matched to a gene: 12. This CDR3 comprises 17 residues. The full variable domain, in which reference TRBV5-4 and TRBJ2-7 provide the parts outside the CDR3, is ETGVTQSPTHLIKTRGQQVTLRCSSQSGHNTVSWYQQALGQGPQFIFQYYREEENGRGNFPPRFSGLQFPNYSSELNVNALELDDSALYLCASSFATVPGLAGEQYFGPGTRLTVT.

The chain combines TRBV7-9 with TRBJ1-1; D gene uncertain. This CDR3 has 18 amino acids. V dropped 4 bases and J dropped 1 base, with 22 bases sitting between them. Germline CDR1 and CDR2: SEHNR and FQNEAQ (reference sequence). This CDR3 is CASSYGVRIREPNTEAFF. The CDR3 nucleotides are TGTGCCAGCAGCTATGGCGTCAGGATTCGGGAACCGAACACTGAAGCTTTCTTT.

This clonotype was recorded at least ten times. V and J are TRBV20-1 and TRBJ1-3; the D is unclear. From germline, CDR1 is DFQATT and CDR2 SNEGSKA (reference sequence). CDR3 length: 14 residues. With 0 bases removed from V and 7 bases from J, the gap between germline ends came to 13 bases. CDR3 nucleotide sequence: TGCAGTGCTAGAGAACTGGCCAATAGGAACACCATATATTTT. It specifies CSARELANRNTIYF.

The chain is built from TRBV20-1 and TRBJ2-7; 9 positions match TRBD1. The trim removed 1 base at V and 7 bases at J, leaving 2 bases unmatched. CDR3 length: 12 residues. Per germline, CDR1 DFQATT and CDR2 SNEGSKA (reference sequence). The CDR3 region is CSARGQGGEQYF. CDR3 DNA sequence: TGCAGTGCTAGAGGACAGGGGGGTGAGCAGTACTTC.

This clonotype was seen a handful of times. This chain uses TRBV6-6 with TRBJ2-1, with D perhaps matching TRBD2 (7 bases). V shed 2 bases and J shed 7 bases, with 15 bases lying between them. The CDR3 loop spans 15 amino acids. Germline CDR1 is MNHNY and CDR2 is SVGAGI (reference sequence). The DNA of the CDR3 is TGTGCCAGCAGTTACGAGGGGGAGGGGGGGAATGAGCAGTTCTTC. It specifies CASSYEGEGGNEQFF.

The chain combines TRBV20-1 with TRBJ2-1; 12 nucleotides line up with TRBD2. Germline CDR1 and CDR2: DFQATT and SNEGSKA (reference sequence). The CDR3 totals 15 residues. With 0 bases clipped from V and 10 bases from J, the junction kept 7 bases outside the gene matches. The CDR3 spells CSAREASGGAREQFF. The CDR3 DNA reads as TGCAGTGCTAGAGAAGCTAGCGGGGGGGCACGGGAGCAGTTCTTC.

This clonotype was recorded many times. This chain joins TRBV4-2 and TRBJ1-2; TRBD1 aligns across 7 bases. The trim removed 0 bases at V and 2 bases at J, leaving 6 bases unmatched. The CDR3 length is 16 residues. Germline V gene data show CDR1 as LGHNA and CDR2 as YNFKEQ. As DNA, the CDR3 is TGTGCCAGCAGCCAAGATCCAGGGGGGTCGAACTATGGCTACACCTTC. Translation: CASSQDPGGSNYGYTF.

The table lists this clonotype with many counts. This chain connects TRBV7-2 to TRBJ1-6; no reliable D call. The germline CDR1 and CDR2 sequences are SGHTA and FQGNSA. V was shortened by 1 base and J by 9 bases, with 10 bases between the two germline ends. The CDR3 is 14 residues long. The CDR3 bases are TGTGCCAGCAGCTTAGGGCCTCAAAGTTCACCCCTCCACTTT. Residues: CASSLGPQSSPLHF.

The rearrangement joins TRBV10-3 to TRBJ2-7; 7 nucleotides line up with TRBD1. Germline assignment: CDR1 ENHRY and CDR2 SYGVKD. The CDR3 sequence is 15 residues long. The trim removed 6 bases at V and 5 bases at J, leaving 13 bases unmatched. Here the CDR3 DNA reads TGTGCCATCAGCCCGGGACAGCTCCCAGCCGACGAGCAGTACTTC. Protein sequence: CAISPGQLPADEQYF.

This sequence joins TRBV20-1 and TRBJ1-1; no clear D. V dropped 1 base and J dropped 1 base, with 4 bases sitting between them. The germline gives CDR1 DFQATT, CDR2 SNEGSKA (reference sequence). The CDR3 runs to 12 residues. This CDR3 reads CSARARNTEAFF. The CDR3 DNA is TGCAGTGCTAGAGCTAGGAACACTGAAGCTTTCTTT.

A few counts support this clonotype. As DNA, the CDR3 is TGTGCCAGTACTAGCGGGGGACGGGAGCAGTTCTTC. Translating gives CASTSGGREQFF. V gene TRBV19 combines with J gene TRBJ2-1; 10 bases fit TRBD2. CDR1 is LNHDA, CDR2 SQIVND, per germline (reference sequence). This CDR3 region has 12 residues. Unmatched junction bases numbered 4, after V lost 7 bases and J lost 10 bases.

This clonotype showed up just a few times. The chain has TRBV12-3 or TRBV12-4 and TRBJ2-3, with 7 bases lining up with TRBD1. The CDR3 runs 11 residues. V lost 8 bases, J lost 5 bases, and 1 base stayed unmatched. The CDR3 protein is CASQGVDTQYF. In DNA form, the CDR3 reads TGTGCCAGCCAGGGGGTAGATACGCAGTATTTT.

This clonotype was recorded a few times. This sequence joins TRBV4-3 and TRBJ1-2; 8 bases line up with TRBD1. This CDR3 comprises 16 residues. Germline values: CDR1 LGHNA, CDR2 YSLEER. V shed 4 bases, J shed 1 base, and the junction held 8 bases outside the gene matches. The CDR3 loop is CASSRGGTGDNYGYTF. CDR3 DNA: TGCGCCAGCAGCCGCGGGGGGACAGGCGATAACTATGGCTACACCTTC.

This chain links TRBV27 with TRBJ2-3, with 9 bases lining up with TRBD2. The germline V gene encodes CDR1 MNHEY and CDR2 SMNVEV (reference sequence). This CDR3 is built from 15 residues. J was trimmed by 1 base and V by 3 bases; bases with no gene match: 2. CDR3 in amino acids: CASSFVAGGTDTQYF. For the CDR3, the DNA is TGTGCCAGCAGTTTTGTAGCGGGGGGCACAGATACGCAGTATTTT.

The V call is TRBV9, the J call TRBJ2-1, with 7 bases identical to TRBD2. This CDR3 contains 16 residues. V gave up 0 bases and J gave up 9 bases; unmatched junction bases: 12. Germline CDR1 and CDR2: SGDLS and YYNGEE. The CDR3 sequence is CASSVASGQGSSEQFF. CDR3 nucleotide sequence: TGTGCCAGCAGCGTAGCTAGCGGCCAAGGATCAAGTGAGCAGTTCTTC.

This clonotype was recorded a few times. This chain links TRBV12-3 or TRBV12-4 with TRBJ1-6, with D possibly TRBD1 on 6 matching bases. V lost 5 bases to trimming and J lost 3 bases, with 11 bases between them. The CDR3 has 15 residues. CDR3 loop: CASSPQGGYNSPLHF. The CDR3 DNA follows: TGTGCCAGCAGTCCCCAAGGGGGCTATAATTCACCCCTCCACTTT.

The CDR3 sequence: CASSLGGTSNQPQHF. The CDR3 nucleotides read TGTGCCAGCAGCTTAGGGGGTACTAGCAATCAGCCCCAGCATTTT. The chain has TRBV11-2 and TRBJ1-5; D gene uncertain. Germline loops: CDR1 SGHAT, CDR2 FQNNGV. V was cut by 1 base and J by 0 bases, with 7 bases left in between. There are 15 residues in the CDR3.

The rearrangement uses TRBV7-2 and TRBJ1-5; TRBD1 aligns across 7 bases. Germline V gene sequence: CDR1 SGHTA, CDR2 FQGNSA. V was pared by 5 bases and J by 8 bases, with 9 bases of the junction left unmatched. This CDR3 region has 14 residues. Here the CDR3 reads CASSPGTAKEPQHF. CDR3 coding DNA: TGTGCCAGCAGCCCCGGGACAGCTAAGGAGCCCCAGCATTTT.